This record looks at one T cell receptor beta chain sequence and its context. Its antigen is not yet known. No base quality values were provided; no much bigger clone lies one nucleotide off. Using the deep immunoSEQ assay, TCR CDR3 regions were amplified from genomic DNA by multiplex PCR. Genomic DNA extracted from each cell subset was distributed evenly over all wells of several immunoSEQ 96-well plates, and each plate served as one replicate. For sorted subsets, around 0.2 ug genomic DNA, equal to 30,000 or so T cell genomes, was loaded into each replicate PCR. The purified libraries were quantified using a Qubit 3.0 fluorometer, sized with a Bioanalyzer 2100, and then quantified again using the KAPA Library Quantification kit. Every immunoSEQ 96-well plate was sequenced on a separate single-read 150-cycle Illumina NextSeq 550 flow cell. In the authors' own workflow: Because the immunoSEQ output held only junctional sequences and lacked quality scores, the filtering could not match the filtering applied to full-length reads. To assign V/J genes and CDR3, sequences were annotated using PyIR, a Python wrapper for IgBLAST v1.9, with IMGT germline references. Reads were removed for weak V/J assignments (E-value above 1e-6), missing CDR3, stop codons, out-of-frame junctions, or ambiguous translated residues. V3J clonotypes were defined as sequences sharing an identical inferred V gene, J gene, and CDR3 amino acid sequence. Percentage overlap between repertoires was calculated by dividing the number of shared unique clonotypes by the size of the smaller repertoire. Richness of each repertoire was evaluated using RTK rarefaction, the Chao1 estimator, and Recon v2.1 estimates of unobserved clonotypes. For all TCRbeta clonotypes obtained by the gDNA method from a handful of donors, generation probabilities were computed with OLGA. TCRdb obtained this table from immuneACCESS and retained in-frame rearrangements with V and J assigned. These tables miss some clones; where compared with another copy, unresolved V genes account for less than half of the shortfall, and the remainder is unexplained. Clone size and the V and J calls come from that table; the DNA yielded D and trimming. Within this sample are about 1.5 million clones, with 98% of them counted one time only. Of the sample, less than 0.55% is held by the ten largest clones.

These data come from a study of shared clonotypes between healthy human individuals (dated by TCRdb to about 2020). As for the study more broadly: The cohort included three men and a couple of women between 18 and 49 years of age. Per donor, three plates each were used for CD4 naive and CD4 memory, two for CD8 naive, and one for CD8 memory. Blood TCR repertoires of a handful of healthy adults were deeply sequenced to estimate repertoire size and the extent of clonotype sharing between individuals. Different laboratories and diverse techniques were used to prepare libraries and sequence TCR repertoires, to increase sequencing depth and limit assay-specific biases. Leukapheresis yielded between about 0.94 and 9 billion PBMCs per donor. What the work shows at the level of the full study, not this receptor alone: When a handful of donors were compared, the shared fraction of clonotypes was about 5.2% for naive CD4, 3.5% to 4% for naive CD8, about 2.5% for memory CD4, and roughly 0.43% for memory CD8. Based on pairwise subsampling, the degree of clonotype sharing among donors was expected to be affected by sequencing depth. Naive subsets generally had larger estimated clonotype richness than memory subsets did. Sampling was restricted to blood, and TCR repertoires in tissues likely differ from the TCR repertoires found in blood. Rarefaction of sorted-subset datasets indicated incomplete sequencing despite the large sequencing depth. Because the study included only a small number of donors, the genetic and exposure-history diversity represented was limited. Compared with non-shared clonotypes, the clonotypes found in all four sorted-subset donors had higher generation probabilities.

The donors were healthy, HIV-negative adults who had no recently reported acute infections or vaccinations. All donors were Caucasian adults living in Nashville, Tennessee, USA. CD4+ T cells were enriched by magnetic negative selection, after which naive cells were positively selected on CD45RA and the negative fraction was taken as the memory subset. Blood was obtained by leukapheresis, after which PBMCs were separated by Ficoll-Histopaque density gradient centrifugation and cryopreserved in liquid nitrogen vapor phase. Analytical flow cytometry was used to check the purity and quantity of every magnetically sorted T cell population. Genomic DNA was isolated from every sorted fraction and measured by UV absorbance on a Nanodrop 2000c. The CDR3 measures 13 amino acids from cysteine to phenylalanine. Only the CDR3 part of the read is kept: 39 bases, read in frame from the first base. According to the germline V gene, CDR1 reads MDHEN and CDR2 reads SYDVKM. The trim is 5 bases for V and 0 bases for J, with a gap of 7 bases between the germline ends.

Input material: naive CD4+ T cells sorted from blood. Interpreted using the paper, the cell subset or site label stands for: CD45RA+ positively selected. The chain couples TRBV28 to TRBJ1-1; the D gene is unclear. This TCR derives from a man younger than 45 in good health. The bases read TGTGCCAGCAGTGCCGACTTGAACACTGAAGCTTTCTTT. It codes for CASSADLNTEAFF.